In this sample, the clone carrying this TCR beta chain turned up a few times. This entry is derived from a study of human T cells and chemical hapten exposure. For the study at large: Diagnoses of alopecia areata, totalis or universalis occurred in mostly female patients.

Documented time point: patch test 3, about 24 weeks after DPC sensitization. Noted treatment: therapeutic diphenylcyclopropenone sensitization with weekly scalp DPC. Venepuncture was done earlier than the placement of each patch test. Total RNA was isolated from whole blood that had not been fractionated. TCRdb reprocessed the RACE reads via MiXCR and lists one record per CDR3 protein. In the table there are about 160,000 distinct CDR3 sequences, 28% of which are singletons. Germline CDR1 is LGHDT and CDR2 is YNNKEL (reference sequence). This CDR3 is built from 17 residues. Trimming cost V 0 bases and J 6 bases; bases outside gene matches: 10.

The source is a woman aged 18-29 years with alopecia areata. Some clones in this sample may be carry-over from other donors' samples. Sequencing was performed on whole blood, taken in connection with sensitization to the hapten diphenylcyclopropenone (DPC). This chain links TRBV3-1 with TRBJ2-2; 7 bases match TRBD1. The CDR3 loop reads CASSQDPPDRSAGELFF. The CDR3 DNA follows: TGTGCCAGCAGCCAAGATCCCCCGGACAGGAGCGCCGGGGAGCTGTTTTTT.